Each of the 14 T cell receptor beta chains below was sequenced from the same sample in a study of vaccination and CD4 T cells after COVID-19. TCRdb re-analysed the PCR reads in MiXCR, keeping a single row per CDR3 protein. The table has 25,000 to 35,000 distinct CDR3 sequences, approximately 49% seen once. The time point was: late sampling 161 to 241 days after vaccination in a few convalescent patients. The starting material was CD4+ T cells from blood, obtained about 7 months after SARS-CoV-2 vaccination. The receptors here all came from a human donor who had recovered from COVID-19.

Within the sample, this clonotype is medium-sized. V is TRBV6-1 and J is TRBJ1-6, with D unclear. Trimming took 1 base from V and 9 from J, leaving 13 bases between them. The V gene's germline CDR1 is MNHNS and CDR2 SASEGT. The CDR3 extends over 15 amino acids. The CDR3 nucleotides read TGTGCCAGCAGTGAAGGTGCCGCTGGAGGTTCACCCCTCCACTTT. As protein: CASSEGAAGGSPLHF.

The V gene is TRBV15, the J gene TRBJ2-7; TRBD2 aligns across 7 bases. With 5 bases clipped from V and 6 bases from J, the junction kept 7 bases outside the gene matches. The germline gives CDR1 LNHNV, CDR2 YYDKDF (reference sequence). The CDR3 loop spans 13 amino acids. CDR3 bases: TGTGCCACCAGCGTAAGACTAGCATCCGAGCAGTACTTC. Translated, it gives CATSVRLASEQYF. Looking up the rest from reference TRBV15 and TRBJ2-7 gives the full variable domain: DAMVIQNPRYQVTQFGKPVTLSCSQTLNHNVMYWYQQKSSQAPKLLFHYYDKDFNNEADTPDNFQSRRPNTSFCFLDIRSPGLGDTAMYLCATSVRLASEQYFGPGTRLTVT.

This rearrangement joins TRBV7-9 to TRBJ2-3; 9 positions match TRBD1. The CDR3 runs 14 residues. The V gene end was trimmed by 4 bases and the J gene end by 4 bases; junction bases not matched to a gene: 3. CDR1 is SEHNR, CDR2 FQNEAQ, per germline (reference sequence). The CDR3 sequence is CASSYGQGSDTQYF. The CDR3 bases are TGTGCCAGCAGCTACGGACAGGGGTCAGATACGCAGTATTTT.

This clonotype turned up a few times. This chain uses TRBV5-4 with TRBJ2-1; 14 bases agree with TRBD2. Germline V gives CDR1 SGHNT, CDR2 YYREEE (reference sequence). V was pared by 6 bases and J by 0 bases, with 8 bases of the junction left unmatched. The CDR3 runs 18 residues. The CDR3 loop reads CASTGTSGSKFSYNEQFF. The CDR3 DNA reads TGTGCCAGCACGGGGACTAGCGGGAGTAAATTCTCCTACAATGAGCAGTTCTTC.

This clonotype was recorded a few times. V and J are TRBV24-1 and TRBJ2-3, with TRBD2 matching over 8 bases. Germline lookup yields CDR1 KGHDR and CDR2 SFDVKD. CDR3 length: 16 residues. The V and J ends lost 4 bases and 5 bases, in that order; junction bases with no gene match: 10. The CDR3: CATSDPLLAAKDTQYF. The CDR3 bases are TGTGCCACCAGTGACCCCCTACTAGCGGCGAAAGATACGCAGTATTTT.

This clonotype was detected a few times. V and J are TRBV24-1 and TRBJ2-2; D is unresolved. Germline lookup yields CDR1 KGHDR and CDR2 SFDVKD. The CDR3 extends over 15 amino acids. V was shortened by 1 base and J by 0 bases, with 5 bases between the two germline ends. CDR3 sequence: CATSDLHPNTGELFF. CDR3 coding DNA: TGTGCCACCAGTGATTTACACCCGAACACCGGGGAGCTGTTTTTT.

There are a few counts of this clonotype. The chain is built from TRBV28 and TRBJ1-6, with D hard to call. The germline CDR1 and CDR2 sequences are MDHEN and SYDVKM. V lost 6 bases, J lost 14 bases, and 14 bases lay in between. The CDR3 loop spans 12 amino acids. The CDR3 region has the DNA TGTGCCAGCAGCCCTATACCCCCAACCCTCCACTTT. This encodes CASSPIPPTLHF.

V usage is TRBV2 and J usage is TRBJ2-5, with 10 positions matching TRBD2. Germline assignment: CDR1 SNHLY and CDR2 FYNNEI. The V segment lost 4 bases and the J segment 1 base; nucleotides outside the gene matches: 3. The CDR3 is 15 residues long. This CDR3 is CASSARTSGQETQYF. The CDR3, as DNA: TGTGCCAGCAGTGCCAGGACTAGCGGCCAAGAGACCCAGTACTTC. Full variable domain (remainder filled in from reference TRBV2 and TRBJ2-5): EPEVTQTPSHQVTQMGQEVILRCVPISNHLYFYWYRQILGQKVEFLVSFYNNEISEKSEIFDDQFSVERPDGSNFTLKIRSTKLEDSAMYFCASSARTSGQETQYFGPGTRLLVL.

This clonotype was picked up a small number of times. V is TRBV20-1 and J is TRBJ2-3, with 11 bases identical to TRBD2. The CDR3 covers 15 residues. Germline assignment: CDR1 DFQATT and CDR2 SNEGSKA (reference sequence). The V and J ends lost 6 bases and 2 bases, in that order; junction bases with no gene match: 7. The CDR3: CSALRLAGHTDTQYF. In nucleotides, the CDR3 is TGCAGTGCCCTTCGACTAGCGGGACACACAGATACGCAGTATTTT.

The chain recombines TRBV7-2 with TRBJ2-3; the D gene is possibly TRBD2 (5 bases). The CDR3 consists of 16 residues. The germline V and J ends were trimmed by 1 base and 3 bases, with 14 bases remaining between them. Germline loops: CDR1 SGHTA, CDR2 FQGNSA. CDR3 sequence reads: CASSLGLKRLTDTQYF. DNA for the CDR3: TGTGCCAGCAGCTTAGGATTAAAGCGGCTTACAGATACGCAGTATTTT.

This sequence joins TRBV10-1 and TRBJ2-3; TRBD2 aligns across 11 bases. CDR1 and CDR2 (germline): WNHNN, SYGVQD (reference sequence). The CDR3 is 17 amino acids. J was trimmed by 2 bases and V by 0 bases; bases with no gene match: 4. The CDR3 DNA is TGCGCCAGCAGTGAGTCGGGGACTAGCGGATCCACAGATACGCAGTATTTT. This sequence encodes CASSESGTSGSTDTQYF.

CDR3 region: CASSPIKTGGSLDTQYF. The CDR3 DNA reads as TGTGCCAGCAGCCCGATTAAAACAGGCGGGAGTTTGGATACGCAGTATTTT. This sequence joins TRBV4-2 and TRBJ2-3; 7 nucleotides line up with TRBD2. Germline assignment: CDR1 LGHNA and CDR2 YNFKEQ. V gave up 4 bases and J gave up 6 bases; unmatched junction bases: 16. The CDR3 consists of 17 residues.

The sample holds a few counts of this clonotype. In DNA, the CDR3 is TGTGCCAGCAGACCAACCGGGACAGGGATTCGAGAGACCCAGTACTTC. Translating it yields CASRPTGTGIRETQYF. This sequence joins TRBV7-2 and TRBJ2-5; 9 nucleotides agree with TRBD1. The germline CDR1 and CDR2 sequences are SGHTA and FQGNSA. V was clipped by 6 bases and J by 4 bases; unmatched bases: 12. The length of the CDR3 is 16 residues.

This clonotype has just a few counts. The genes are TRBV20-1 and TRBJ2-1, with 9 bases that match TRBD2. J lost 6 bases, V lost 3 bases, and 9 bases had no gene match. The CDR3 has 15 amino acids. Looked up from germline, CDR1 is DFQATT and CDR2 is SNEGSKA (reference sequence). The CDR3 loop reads CSASELAGAFNEQFF. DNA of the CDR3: TGCAGTGCTAGCGAATTAGCGGGAGCGTTCAATGAGCAGTTCTTC.